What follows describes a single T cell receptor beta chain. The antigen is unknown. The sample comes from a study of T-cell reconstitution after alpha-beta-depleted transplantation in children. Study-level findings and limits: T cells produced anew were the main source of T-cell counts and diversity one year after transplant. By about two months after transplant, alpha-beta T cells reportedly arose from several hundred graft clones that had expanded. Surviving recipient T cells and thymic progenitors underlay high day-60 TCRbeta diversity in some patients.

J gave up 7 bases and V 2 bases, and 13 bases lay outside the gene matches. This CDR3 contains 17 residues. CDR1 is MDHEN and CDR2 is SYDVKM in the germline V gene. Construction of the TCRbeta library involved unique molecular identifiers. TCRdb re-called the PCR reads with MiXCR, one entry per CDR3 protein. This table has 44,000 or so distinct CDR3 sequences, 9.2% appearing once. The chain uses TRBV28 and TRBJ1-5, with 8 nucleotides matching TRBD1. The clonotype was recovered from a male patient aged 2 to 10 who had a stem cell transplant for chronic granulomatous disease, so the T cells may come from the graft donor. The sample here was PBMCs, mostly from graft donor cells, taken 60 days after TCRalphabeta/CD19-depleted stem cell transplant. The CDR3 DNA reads TGTGCCAGCAGTTTAGGGTCACTGGCAGGGGGCTGGCAGCCCCAGCATTTT. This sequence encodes CASSLGSLAGGWQPQHF.